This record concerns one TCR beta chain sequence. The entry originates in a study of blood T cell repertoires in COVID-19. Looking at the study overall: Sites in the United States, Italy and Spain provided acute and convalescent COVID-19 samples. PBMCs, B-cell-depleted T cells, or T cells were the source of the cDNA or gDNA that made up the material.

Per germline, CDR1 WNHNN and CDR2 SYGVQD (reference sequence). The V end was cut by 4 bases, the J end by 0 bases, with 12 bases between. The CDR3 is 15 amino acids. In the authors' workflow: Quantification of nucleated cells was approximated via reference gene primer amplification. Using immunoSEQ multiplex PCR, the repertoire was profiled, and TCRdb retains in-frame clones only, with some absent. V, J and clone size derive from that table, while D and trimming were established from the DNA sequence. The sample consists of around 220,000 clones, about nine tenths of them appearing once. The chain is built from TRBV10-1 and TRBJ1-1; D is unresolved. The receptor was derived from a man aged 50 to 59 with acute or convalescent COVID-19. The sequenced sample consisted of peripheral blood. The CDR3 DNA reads TGCGCCAGCAGTGCAGGTTCCTCAATGAACACTGAAGCTTTCTTT. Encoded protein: CASSAGSSMNTEAFF.